This T cell receptor (beta chain) was sequenced for a study of blood T cell repertoires in COVID-19 (dated by TCRdb to about 2020). Background on the whole study: Samples from collaborators originated in the United States, Italy and Spain and spanned both the acute and convalescent phases of COVID-19. The material from the prospective study consisted of cDNA or gDNA derived from T cells, B-cell-depleted T cells, or PBMCs. The dataset comprised deeply sampled blood TCRbeta repertoires from subjects exposed to, actively infected with, or recovered from COVID-19. The repertoires were made available in a free public database intended to serve as a resource for research on the immune response to SARS-CoV-2. Samples were obtained from the ongoing ImmuneRACE study (first 160 participants) and from 1,254 subjects provided by 6 global collaborators. The sample metadata nearly always contained a de-identified subject ID, COVID-19 status, age in years and sex. Where available, HLA class I and class II types were obtained from metadata supplied by the sample provider rather than from assay-based typing.

Including cysteine and phenylalanine, the CDR3 has 13 amino acids. Here the CDR3 DNA is all that survives: 39 bases in frame from base 1. V lost 7 bases and J lost 6 bases; the stretch between them is 15 bases long. Based on the germline V gene (reference sequence), the CDR1 and CDR2 sequences are LNHDA and SQIVND. As concerns this clone: Its antigen is currently not known. No base qualities exist here, and no much larger clone lies one base off it.

TCRbeta CDR3 regions were amplified from genomic DNA by means of the immunoSEQ Assay, a bias-controlled multiplex PCR. On the authors' methods: The number of nucleated cells in each sample was estimated from the amplification of reference gene primers within the assay. To quantify the absolute abundance of each unique TCRbeta CDR3 rearrangement, sequence reads were collapsed and filtered. Productive Simpson clonality was computed per sample as the square root of Simpson's diversity index over productive rearrangements. The clones in this table, taken by TCRdb from immuneACCESS, are in-frame only. Not every clone is retained; where verified, under half of the shortfall comes from an unresolved V gene, and the cause of the rest is unknown. That table gives V, J and clone size, and the DNA gave D and trimming. The sample table contains under 200,000 clones; only one count was recorded for about nine tenths of them. The ten top clones hold around 0.5% of the sample.

Results the study describes overall, beyond this receptor: The quantity of clinical and demographic metadata differed by source and by participant and was supplied without curation.

Collaborating institutions collected whole blood in K2EDTA tubes following their own protocols. For TCRbeta analysis, collaborators shipped samples in one of three forms: frozen whole blood, isolated PBMCs, or DNA extracted from either of those sample types. This chain is built from TRBV19 and TRBJ1-1, with the D gene not clear enough to name. The sequenced sample consisted of peripheral blood. The source of this sequence is a man aged 50-59 years with acute or convalescent COVID-19. The DNA reads TGTGCCAGTACCCCTACAGTGCTGGCTGAAGCTTTCTTT. This gives the protein CASTPTVLAEAFF.